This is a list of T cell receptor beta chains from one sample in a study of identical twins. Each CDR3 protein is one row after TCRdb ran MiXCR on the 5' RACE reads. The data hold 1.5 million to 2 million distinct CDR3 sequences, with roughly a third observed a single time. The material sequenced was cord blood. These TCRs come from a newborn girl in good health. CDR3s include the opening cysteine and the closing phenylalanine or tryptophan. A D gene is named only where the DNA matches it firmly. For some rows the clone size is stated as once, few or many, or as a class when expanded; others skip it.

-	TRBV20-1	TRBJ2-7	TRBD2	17	TGCAGTGCCAGTGGGACCGGACTAGCGGAAAGCTCCTACGAGCAGTACTTC	CSASGTGLAESSYEQYF
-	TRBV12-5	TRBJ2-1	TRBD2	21	TGTGCTAGTGGTTTGGTCCTCTCCGGGACTAGCAGTCGCAGCTCCTACAATGAGCAGTTCTTC	CASGLVLSGTSSRSSYNEQFF
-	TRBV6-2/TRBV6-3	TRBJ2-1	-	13	TGTGCCAGCAGCTACCATGGGTACAATGAGCAGTTCTTC	CASSYHGYNEQFF
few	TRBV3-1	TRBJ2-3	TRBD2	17	TGTGCCAGCAGCCAAGATTACGGCGGGAGGGCCACAGATACGCAGTATTTT	CASSQDYGGRATDTQYF
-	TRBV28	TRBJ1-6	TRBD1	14	TGTGCCAGCAGTCGTGGACAGGGCTATTCACCCCTCCACTTT	CASSRGQGYSPLHF
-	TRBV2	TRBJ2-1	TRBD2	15	TGTGCCAGCAGCGGACTAGCGGGAGTTTGGAATGAGCAGTTCTTC	CASSGLAGVWNEQFF
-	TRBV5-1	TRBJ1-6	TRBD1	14	TGCGCCAGCGGGAAAGACAGGGAAAATTCACCCCTCCACTTT	CASGKDRENSPLHF
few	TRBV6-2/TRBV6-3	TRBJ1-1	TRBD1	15	TGTGCCAGCAGTACTCGACAGGGGGCGAACACTGAAGCTTTCTTT	CASSTRQGANTEAFF
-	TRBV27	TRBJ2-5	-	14	TGTGCCAGCAGTTTACGTCGGGGGGACAATGAGCAGTACTTC	CASSLRRGDNEQYF
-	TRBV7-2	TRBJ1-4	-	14	TGTGCCAGCAGCCTGTACTCAACTAATGAAAAACTGTTTTTT	CASSLYSTNEKLFF
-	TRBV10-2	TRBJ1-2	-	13	TGCGCCAGCAGTGAACGCCGCAGGGCTGGCTACACCTTC	CASSERRRAGYTF
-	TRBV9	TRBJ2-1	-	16	TGTGCCAGCAGCGTAGCGGGAGTCCTTATATACAATGAGCAGTTCTTC	CASSVAGVLIYNEQFF
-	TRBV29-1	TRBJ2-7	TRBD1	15	TGCAGCGTTGTGGGGGACAGGGCTAACTCCTACGAGCAGTACTTC	CSVVGDRANSYEQYF
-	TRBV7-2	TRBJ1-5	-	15	TGTGCCAGCAGCTTAGTATCTCTGGGAGCTCAGCCCCAGCATTTT	CASSLVSLGAQPQHF
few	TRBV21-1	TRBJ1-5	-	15	TGTGCCAGCAGCAAGGGTCCTCTCAGCAATCAGCCCCAGCATTTT	CASSKGPLSNQPQHF
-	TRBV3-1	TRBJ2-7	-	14	TGTGCCAGCAGCCGCCTAGGGCCAAACTACGAGCAGTACTTC	CASSRLGPNYEQYF
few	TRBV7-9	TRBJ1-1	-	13	TGTGCCAGCAGCTTGATTGGACTTGGTGAAGCTTTCTTT	CASSLIGLGEAFF
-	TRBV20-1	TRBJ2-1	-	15	TGCAGTGCTAGAGCCGGGGTAGCGGCCTACAATGAGCAGTTCTTC	CSARAGVAAYNEQFF
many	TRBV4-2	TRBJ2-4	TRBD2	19	TGTGCCAGCAGCCAAGAGATGGCTAGCGGGGGGGTAGCCAAAAACATTCAGTACTTC	CASSQEMASGGVAKNIQYF
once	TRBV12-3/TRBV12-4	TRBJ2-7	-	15	TGTGCCAGCACCTTGGGGCTAGGGGCCACTTACGAGCAGTACTTC	CASTLGLGATYEQYF